The rows below give T cell receptor beta chains drawn from one sample of a study of cytomegalovirus exposure and HLA in healthy donors. Clones were sequenced by immunoSEQ multiplex PCR, and TCRdb holds only the in-frame ones, with some missing. The repertoire holds approximately 100,000 clones, with 78% as singletons. The material sequenced was PBMCs. Every receptor here comes from a woman aged 40 to 50 in good health and CMV-seronegative. The CDR3 runs from the conserved cysteine through the conserved F or W. A D gene is named only where the DNA matches it firmly. Clone size is shown for a subset of rows, as once, few, many or a class of expanded clone.

>-|TRBV5-1|TRBJ2-6|-
CASSSARTAGANVLTF
TGCGCCAGCAGCTCCGCTAGGACAGCGGGGGCCAACGTCCTGACTTTC
>-|TRBV6-1|TRBJ2-7|-
CASSEPPGYEQYF
TGTGCCAGCAGTGAGCCCCCAGGTTACGAGCAGTACTTC
>-|TRBV7-2|TRBJ2-4|-
CASSPERELAKNIQYF
TGTGCCAGCAGCCCTGAGCGAGAGCTAGCCAAAAACATTCAGTACTTC
>-|TRBV27|TRBJ2-7|-
CASSVGGASYEQYF
TGTGCCAGCAGTGTTGGGGGGGCATCCTACGAGCAGTACTTC
>-|TRBV18|TRBJ1-1|-
CASSPAGAEAFF
TGTGCCAGCTCACCGGCGGGCGCTGAAGCTTTCTTT
>-|TRBV11-2|TRBJ1-4|-
CASSLDHSRIEKLFF
TGTGCCAGCAGCTTAGATCACAGCCGAATTGAAAAACTGTTTTTT
>-|TRBV4-3|TRBJ1-4|TRBD1
CASSQDYRGGVEKLFF
TGCGCCAGCAGCCAGGATTACAGGGGAGGTGTGGAAAAACTGTTTTTT
>few|TRBV28|TRBJ2-2|-
CASSPTLYTGELFF
TGTGCCAGCAGTCCCACTCTGTACACCGGGGAGCTGTTTTTT
>once|TRBV7-6|TRBJ2-1|TRBD2
CASNPQSGTSRNEQFF
TGTGCCAGCAACCCTCAATCCGGGACTAGCCGAAATGAGCAGTTCTTC
>few|TRBV6-1|TRBJ1-5|TRBD1
CASSDHRGRNQPQHF
TGTGCCAGCAGTGATCATAGGGGGCGCAATCAGCCCCAGCATTTT
>-|TRBV15|TRBJ2-7|-
CATSRESHSSYEQYF
TGTGCCACCAGCAGAGAATCCCACAGCTCCTACGAGCAGTACTTC
>-|TRBV9|TRBJ1-1|-
CASSVEGYMNTEAFF
TGTGCCAGCAGCGTAGAGGGGTATATGAACACTGAAGCTTTCTTT
>once|TRBV7-9|TRBJ1-1|-
CASSLERGSEAFF
TGTGCCAGCAGCCTGGAGAGAGGCTCTGAAGCTTTCTTT
>-|TRBV7-9|TRBJ1-1|-
CASSNYREEGTEAFF
TGTGCCAGCAGTAACTACCGGGAAGAAGGCACTGAAGCTTTCTTT
>-|TRBV19|TRBJ1-5|-
CATAPNQPQHF
TGTGCCACCGCGCCTAATCAGCCCCAGCATTTT
>-|TRBV6-5|TRBJ2-3|TRBD2
CASRREGLTDTQYF
TGTGCCAGCAGGCGGGAGGGCCTCACAGATACGCAGTATTTT
>-|TRBV11-2|TRBJ1-3|-
CASSSTRGLGNTIYF
TGTGCCAGCAGCTCTACCAGGGGTCTCGGAAACACCATATATTTT
>-|TRBV27|TRBJ1-2|TRBD1
CASSLDRSYYGYTF
TGTGCCAGCAGTTTGGACAGGTCATACTATGGCTACACCTTC
>-|TRBV5-1|TRBJ1-4|-
CASSLAGEREKLFF
TGCGCCAGCAGCTTGGCCGGGGAGAGGGAAAAACTGTTTTTT
>once|TRBV4-3|TRBJ1-1|-
CASSQDTVGSRANTEAFF
TGCGCCAGCAGCCAAGATACGGTGGGTAGCAGGGCCAACACTGAAGCTTTCTTT
>few|TRBV15|TRBJ2-1|TRBD2
CATSLPGTSGSEQFF
TGTGCCACCAGCCTCCCCGGGACTAGCGGGAGTGAGCAGTTCTTC
>-|TRBV7-6|TRBJ2-3|TRBD2
CASSLGVSGGTDTQYF
TGTGCCAGCAGCTTAGGGGTTAGCGGGGGCACAGATACGCAGTATTTT
>-|TRBV28|TRBJ2-5|TRBD1
CASSRQGHQETQYF
TGTGCCAGCAGTCGACAGGGCCACCAAGAGACCCAGTACTTC
>-|TRBV7-3|TRBJ2-2|-
CASSLTGRNTGELFF
TGTGCCAGCAGCTTAACTGGGCGAAACACCGGGGAGCTGTTTTTT
>-|TRBV13|TRBJ1-2|TRBD1
CASRTGTDYGYTF
TGTGCCAGCAGGACAGGGACGGACTATGGCTACACCTTC
>-|TRBV6-6|TRBJ2-7|-
CASSYAGAGEGYEQYF
TGTGCCAGCAGTTACGCCGGGGCAGGGGAGGGCTACGAGCAGTACTTC